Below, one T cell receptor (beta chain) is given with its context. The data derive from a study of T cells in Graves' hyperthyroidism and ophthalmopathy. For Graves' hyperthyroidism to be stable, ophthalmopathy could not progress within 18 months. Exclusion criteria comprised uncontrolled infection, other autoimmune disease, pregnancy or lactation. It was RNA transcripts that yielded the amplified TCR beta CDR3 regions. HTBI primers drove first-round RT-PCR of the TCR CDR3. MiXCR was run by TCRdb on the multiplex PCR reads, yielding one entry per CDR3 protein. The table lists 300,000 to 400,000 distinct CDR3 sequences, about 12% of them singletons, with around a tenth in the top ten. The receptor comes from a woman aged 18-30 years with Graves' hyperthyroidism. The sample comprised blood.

The CDR3 here is CASSLIGGYTYEQYF. CDR3 in DNA: TGTGCCAGCAGCTTGATCGGGGGCTATACCTACGAGCAGTACTTC. The chain uses TRBV5-4 and TRBJ2-7, with D tentatively TRBD1 or TRBD2 (6 bases each). Germline CDR1 and CDR2: SGHNT and YYREEE (reference sequence). The CDR3 is 15 amino acids. V was cut by 1 base and J by 2 bases, with 13 bases left in between. Full variable domain (rest looked up from reference TRBV5-4 and TRBJ2-7): ETGVTQSPTHLIKTRGQQVTLRCSSQSGHNTVSWYQQALGQGPQFIFQYYREEENGRGNFPPRFSGLQFPNYSSELNVNALELDDSALYLCASSLIGGYTYEQYFGPGTRLTVT.